This T cell receptor beta chain was obtained from a study of T cells in Graves' hyperthyroidism and ophthalmopathy. On this clonotype: The antigen is unknown.

A lack of ophthalmopathy progression within 18 months defined stable Graves' hyperthyroidism. Clinical symptoms, serum thyroxine, TRAb, thyroid ultrasound and orbital computed tomography informed diagnoses. Germline V CDR1 and CDR2: LNHNV, YYDKDF (reference sequence). The CDR3 spans 19 residues. V was shortened by 3 bases and J by 4 bases, with 27 bases between the two germline ends. Study-level points and caveats: Through a model of 13 V-J features, ophthalmopathy was separated from stable hyperthyroidism.

Researchers amplified the TCR beta CDR3 regions from RNA transcripts. TCR CDR3 underwent first-round RT-PCR with the HTBI primer set. MiXCR, run by TCRdb on the multiplex PCR reads, gives a single entry per CDR3 protein. The table records about 840,000 distinct CDR3 sequences, roughly 40% of them present only once. The origin of this receptor is a man younger than 30 with Graves' hyperthyroidism. The chain is built from TRBV15 and TRBJ1-2; D might be TRBD1 (6 bases). The sample consisted of blood. CDR3 loop: CATSSQDLGGGGLGYGYTF. CDR3 nucleotides: TGTGCCACCAGCAGCCAAGATCTCGGTGGAGGGGGATTGGGCTATGGCTACACCTTC.